This T cell receptor (beta chain) was retrieved from a study of blood T cell repertoires in COVID-19. About the study: Specimens from acute and convalescent COVID-19 originated in the United States, Italy and Spain. T cells, B-cell-depleted T cells, or PBMCs supplied cDNA or gDNA.

Authors' data handling: Amplification of reference gene primers provided the estimated nucleated cell counts. The table came from immunoSEQ multiplex PCR; TCRdb's copy has only in-frame clones and leaves some out. V and J calls and clone size follow that table, whereas D and trimming were derived from the DNA. The sample comprises some 370,000 clones, around 87% of which are singletons, and 6.5% to 7% rests with the top ten. This clone appeared a single time. The sequence derives from a man aged 18 to 29 with active or convalescent COVID-19. Sequences were obtained from peripheral blood.

The CDR3 DNA is TGTGCCAGCAGTTACTCAGGGGGTTCAGAGACCCAGTACTTC. Translated: CASSYSGGSETQYF. The gene calls are TRBV6-2 or TRBV6-3 and TRBJ2-5; D is possibly TRBD1 (6 bases). The CDR3 length is 14 residues. Germline V CDR1 and CDR2: MNHEY, SVGEGT. Trimming left V 0 bases short and J 4 bases short, with 9 bases between.